This T cell receptor (beta chain) emerged from a study of OX40 agonist ivuxolimab in advanced cancers. Study-level points and caveats: Among the lowest peripheral clonal expansion occurred in 0.1-3.0 mg/kg partial responders. Certain nonresponding patients likewise had low normalized T-cell clonal expansion.

CDR3 length: 15 residues. The J segment lost 2 bases and the V segment lost 2 bases, leaving 1 base of the junction unmatched. Per the germline V gene, CDR1 is SGHDT and CDR2 is YYEEEE. Some clones are missing from TCRdb's copy, which holds only in-frame ones; the method was immunoSEQ multiplex PCR. The sample lists more than 50,000 clones; 70% to 85% were seen once. Remarks on this clone: Its cognate antigen is unknown. With only one base between it and a far larger clone, this is likely a read error.

V gene TRBV5-6 combines with J gene TRBJ1-5, with TRBD1 matching over 10 bases. The receptor was isolated from an adult with an advanced solid tumor such as melanoma, head and neck, liver or kidney cancer. This specimen consisted of CD4+ or CD8+ T cells sorted from blood, obtained in a trial of the OX40 agonist ivuxolimab. The CDR3 nucleotides read TGTGCCAGCAGCTTAGGGACAGGGGGCAATCAGCCCCAGCATTTT. As protein: CASSLGTGGNQPQHF.